The T cell receptor beta chain described here comes from a study of T-cell reconstitution after alpha-beta-depleted transplantation in children. Trimming left V 2 bases short and J 5 bases short, with 5 bases between. The germline CDR1 and CDR2 sequences are SQVTM and ANQGSEA. The CDR3 length is 11 residues. Molecular barcoding with unique molecular identifiers was used for the TCRbeta library. TCRdb ran MiXCR on the PCR reads and lists one entry per CDR3 protein. The table shows more than 550,000 distinct CDR3 sequences, with about 10% occurring only once. This clonotype was recorded many times. The material was PBMCs from the stem cell graft donor, obtained from the stem cell graft. The TCR was taken from a human donor who donated a stem cell graft to a child with acute myeloid leukemia. The chain recombines TRBV29-1 with TRBJ2-3, with no clear D. CDR3 protein: CSVEWGDTQYF. In nucleotides, the CDR3 is TGCAGCGTTGAATGGGGAGATACGCAGTATTTT.